The clone carrying this TCR beta chain was seen just once. The antigen remains unidentified. One junction end does not reproduce the germline sequence, and a read error may be involved. The CDR3 runs 16 residues. Germline loops: CDR1 SGHTA, CDR2 FQGNSA. CDR3 and TCR beta VDJ profiling relied on a genomic DNA template. TCRdb reprocessed the reads via MiXCR and lists one record per CDR3 protein. The top ten clones hold 3% to 5% of a sample with a few hundred thousand distinct CDR3 sequences, 60% to 80% of them seen once. The entry originates in a study of CD8+CD57+ T cells in acquired aplastic anemia. About the study: Average DNA yield from sorted CD4+ and CD8+ cells was around 3 ug. Healthy CD8+ samples averaged around 12 million reads.

General study points: In common between the patients and the controls were nearly 30 CD8+ CDR3 sequences.

The sample comprised sorted CD4+, CD8+, or CD8+CD57+ T cells (not recorded which) from PBMCs. The chain is built from TRBV7-2 and TRBJ1-6; D is ambiguous. The TCR was taken from a human donor in good health, serving as a control. This CDR3 is CASSFGVGSANSPLHF. CDR3 in DNA: TGTGCCAGCAGCTTCGGTGTAGGCAGTGCAAATTCGCCCCTCCACTTT.